This T cell receptor (beta chain) stems from a study of T cells in Graves' hyperthyroidism and ophthalmopathy. V was pared by 7 bases and J by 2 bases, with 6 bases between. This CDR3 is built from 13 residues. This clonotype was counted ten times or more. Researchers amplified the TCR beta CDR3 regions from RNA transcripts. The HTBI primer set served for first-round RT-PCR of the TCR CDR3. One entry per CDR3 protein, called by TCRdb with MiXCR from the multiplex PCR reads. The profile shows approximately 610,000 distinct CDR3 sequences, roughly 14% of them singletons. This rearrangement joins TRBV12-3 or TRBV12-4 to TRBJ2-6; no clear D gene. This TCR was recovered from a middle-aged woman with Graves' ophthalmopathy. Sequenced input: blood. The CDR3 here is CASTLAGANVLTF. The CDR3 nucleotides read TGTGCCAGCACCTTAGCTGGGGCCAACGTCCTGACTTTC.